These 12 T cell receptor beta chains were sequenced from one sample in a study of cytomegalovirus exposure and HLA in healthy donors. PCR was performed using 60 Vbeta and 13 Jbeta primers. TCRdb keeps only in-frame clones here, not all; method: immunoSEQ multiplex PCR. Here the sample spans 150,000 to 200,000 clones, roughly 85% being singletons. The sample comprised PBMCs. The source of these receptors is a man between 18 and 29 years old in good health and CMV-seropositive.

This chain uses TRBV5-1 with TRBJ2-7, with 11 bases that match TRBD2. The CDR3 is 17 amino acids. V lost 0 bases and J lost 0; bases outside the gene matches: 5. CDR1 and CDR2 from the germline V gene are SGHRS and YFSETQ. The CDR3 loop reads CASSLGLAGTYSYEQYF. The DNA for the CDR3 is TGCGCCAGCAGCTTGGGACTAGCGGGGACCTACTCCTACGAGCAGTACTTC. Combining the CDR3 with reference TRBV5-1 and TRBJ2-7 gives the whole variable domain KAGVTQTPRYLIKTRGQQVTLSCSPISGHRSVSWYQQTPGQGLQFLFEYFSETQRNKGNFPGRFSGRQFSNSRSEMNVSTLELGDSALYLCASSLGLAGTYSYEQYFGPGTRLTVT.

For this clone: At one boundary the junction diverges from the germline segment, which might be a read error. This chain links TRBV7-9 with TRBJ1-1; tentatively, D is TRBD1 (5 bases). CDR3 length: 15 amino acids. Germline loops: CDR1 SEHNR, CDR2 FQNEAQ (reference sequence). The CDR3 sequence: CSSSLGAALNTEAFF. CDR3 nucleotide sequence: TGTTCCAGCAGCCTAGGGGCAGCTTTGAACACTGAAGCTTTCTTT.

The chain uses TRBV9 and TRBJ1-1, with TRBD1 matching 10 bases. The CDR3 has 18 residues. CDR1 is SGDLS and CDR2 is YYNGEE in the germline V gene. V shed 4 bases, J shed 1 base, and the junction held 13 bases outside the gene matches. The CDR3 reads CASSPNPGQGMGNTEAFF. The CDR3, as DNA: TGTGCCAGCAGCCCGAACCCGGGACAGGGGATGGGGAACACTGAAGCTTTCTTT.

This clone was detected once. The rearrangement uses TRBV9 and TRBJ1-1; the D is unclear. V shed 0 bases and J shed 5 bases, with 11 bases lying between them. Germline CDR1 SGDLS, CDR2 YYNGEE. This CDR3 has 14 residues. CDR3 sequence: CASSVGEGSTEAFF. CDR3 nucleotide sequence: TGTGCCAGCAGCGTAGGTGAAGGGAGTACTGAAGCTTTCTTT.

The chain uses TRBV7-9 and TRBJ2-1; 8 nucleotides line up with TRBD1. This CDR3 contains 19 residues. After removal of 6 bases from V and 4 bases from J, the junction contained 20 bases not matched to a gene. Looked up from germline, CDR1 is SEHNR and CDR2 is FQNEAQ (reference sequence). The CDR3 DNA reads as TGTGCCAGCAGTTATCCTCCGCGTCAGGACAGGGTGGCATACAATGAGCAGTTCTTC. Its translation is CASSYPPRQDRVAYNEQFF.

The J gene is TRBJ2-3, the V gene TRBV7-6; 9 bases are a match to TRBD2. V was clipped by 4 bases and J by 6 bases; unmatched bases: 17. There are 18 residues in the CDR3. CDR1 is SGHVS and CDR2 is FNYEAQ in the germline V gene. CDR3 amino acids: CASSSPTIPGLAHDTQYF. CDR3 DNA sequence: TGTGCCAGCAGCTCCCCAACTATCCCGGGACTAGCTCATGATACGCAGTATTTT.

Only one count was recorded for this clone. The rearrangement joins TRBV5-4 to TRBJ2-5, with 10 bases fitting TRBD1. The CDR3 is 15 amino acids. Germline V gives CDR1 SGHNT, CDR2 YYREEE (reference sequence). Trimming took 0 bases from V and 5 from J; bases not matched to a gene: 4. The CDR3 DNA is TGTGCCAGCAGCTTGGGACAGGGGGCGTTGGAGACCCAGTACTTC. This encodes CASSLGQGALETQYF.

This chain links TRBV25-1 with TRBJ2-3; 7 bases are a match to TRBD1. Per germline, CDR1 MGHDK and CDR2 SYGVNS. With V trimmed by 3 bases and J by 1 base, 7 bases remained unmatched. The CDR3 spans 16 residues. DNA for the CDR3: TGTGCCAGCAGTGATCGCCGGGACAGAGGCACAGATACGCAGTATTTT. Residues: CASSDRRDRGTDTQYF.

This chain connects TRBV9 to TRBJ1-1; possibly TRBD1 for D (5 bases). The CDR3 is 12 amino acids. In germline, CDR1 is SGDLS, CDR2 YYNGEE. Trimming took off 3 bases at V and 2 bases at J, with 5 bases between the two ends. The CDR3 DNA reads TGTGCCAGCAGCGGGGGCAACACTGAAGCTTTCTTT. It translates to CASSGGNTEAFF.

This clone was detected only a few times. V is TRBV5-6 and J is TRBJ2-7; 8 positions match TRBD1. The length of the CDR3 is 13 residues. Trimming took 4 bases from V and 10 from J; bases not matched to a gene: 10. The germline V gene encodes CDR1 SGHDT and CDR2 YYEEEE. CDR3 DNA sequence: TGTGCCAGCAGCCGCCCGGGACAGGATCAACAGTACTTC. It is translated as CASSRPGQDQQYF.

The V and J genes are TRBV5-1 and TRBJ1-2, with D perhaps matching TRBD1 (5 bases). Trimming pared 0 bases from V and 6 bases from J, leaving 15 bases between. The CDR3 contains 15 residues. CDR1 is SGHRS, CDR2 YFSETQ, per germline. CDR3 loop: CASSLDRGGSDGYTF. The CDR3 DNA reads as TGCGCCAGCAGCTTGGATCGGGGGGGGTCGGATGGCTACACCTTC.

This clone was observed once. The J gene is TRBJ1-2, the V gene TRBV30; 9 nucleotides align to TRBD1. Looked up from germline, CDR1 is GTSNPN and CDR2 is SVGIG (reference sequence). This CDR3 comprises 17 residues. V lost 2 bases and J lost 6; bases outside the gene matches: 16. The CDR3 is CAWSQTRSGTGRDGYTF. CDR3 nucleotides: TGTGCCTGGAGTCAGACCAGGTCCGGGACAGGGAGAGATGGCTACACCTTC.